This TCR beta chain appears in the sequencing data of a study of naive and memory T cell subsets. Study-level results: TCR transcript changes with activation or differentiation may affect this RNA method.

Four PCR rounds used nested alpha and beta constant region primers plus the SP2 primer. Alpha and beta constant region primers primed reverse transcription for blood and skin samples. Via MiXCR, TCRdb re-called the 5' RACE reads, giving one row per CDR3 protein. The data contain around 56,000 distinct CDR3 sequences, under 10% of them seen just once; the ten biggest clones take up nearly 10%. This clonotype was detected only a few times. Its specificity is unknown. The library had UMIs added by 3' ligation of an oligonucleotide to TCR cDNA. Whole blood, roughly 2.4 ml, came from adult healthy volunteers. Unsorted total RNA, about 1 to 1,100 ng, was DNase treated before reverse transcription. Per the germline V gene, CDR1 is MNHEY and CDR2 is SVGAGI. The CDR3 is made up of 14 amino acids. V was pared by 2 bases and J by 8 bases, with 3 bases of the junction left unmatched.

This TCR was sampled from a female donor in good health. The chain is built from TRBV6-5 and TRBJ2-1; 10 positions match TRBD1. The DNA of the CDR3 is TGTGCCAGCAGTTACGGGACAGGGGTCTATGAGCAGTTCTTC. It specifies CASSYGTGVYEQFF.